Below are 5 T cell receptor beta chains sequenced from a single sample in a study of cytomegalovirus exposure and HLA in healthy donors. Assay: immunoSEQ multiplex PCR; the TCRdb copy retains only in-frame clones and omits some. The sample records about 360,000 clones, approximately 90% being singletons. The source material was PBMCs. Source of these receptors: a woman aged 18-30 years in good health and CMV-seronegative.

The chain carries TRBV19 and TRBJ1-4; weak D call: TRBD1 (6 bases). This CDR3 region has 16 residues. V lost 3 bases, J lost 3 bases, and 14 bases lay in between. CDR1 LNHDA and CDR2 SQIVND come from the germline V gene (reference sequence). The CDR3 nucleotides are TGTGCCAGTAGTATTGGGGCAGGGGATGCTAATGAAAAACTGTTTTTT. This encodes CASSIGAGDANEKLFF.

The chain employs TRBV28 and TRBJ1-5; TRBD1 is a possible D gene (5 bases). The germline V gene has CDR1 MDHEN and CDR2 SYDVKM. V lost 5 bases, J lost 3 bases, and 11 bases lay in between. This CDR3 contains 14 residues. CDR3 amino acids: CASSRGGFNQPQHF. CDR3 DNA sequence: TGTGCCAGCAGTAGGGGAGGTTTCAATCAGCCCCAGCATTTT.

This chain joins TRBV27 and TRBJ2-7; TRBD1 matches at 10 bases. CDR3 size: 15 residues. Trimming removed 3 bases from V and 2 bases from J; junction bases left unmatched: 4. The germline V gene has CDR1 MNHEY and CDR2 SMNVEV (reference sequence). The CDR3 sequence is CASSLAGQGTYEQYF. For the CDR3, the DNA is TGTGCCAGCAGTTTGGCGGGACAGGGGACCTACGAGCAGTACTTC.

This chain's CDR3 is CASSLAGRVDTEAFF. The DNA for the CDR3 is TGTGCCAGCAGCTTGGCTGGTCGGGTTGACACTGAAGCTTTCTTT. The rearrangement uses TRBV5-4 and TRBJ1-1; the D is unclear. V gave up 0 bases and J gave up 3 bases, with 12 bases separating them. This CDR3 contains 15 residues. Germline assignment: CDR1 SGHNT and CDR2 YYREEE (reference sequence).

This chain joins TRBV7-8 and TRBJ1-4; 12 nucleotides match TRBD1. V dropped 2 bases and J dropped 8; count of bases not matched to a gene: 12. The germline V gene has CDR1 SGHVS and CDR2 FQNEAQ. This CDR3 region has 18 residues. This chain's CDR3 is CASSLRGQGAWVGEKLFF. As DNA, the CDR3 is TGTGCCAGCAGCTTACGGGGACAGGGGGCCTGGGTCGGAGAAAAACTGTTTTTT. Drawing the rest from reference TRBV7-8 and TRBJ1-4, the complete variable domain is GAGVSQSPRYKVAKRGQDVALRCDPISGHVSLFWYQQALGQGPEFLTYFQNEAQLDKSGLPSDRFFAERPEGSVSTLKIQRTQQEDSAVYLCASSLRGQGAWVGEKLFFGSGTQLSVL.